These 24 T cell receptor beta chains share one sample of origin, sequenced in a study of blood T cell repertoires in COVID-19. Here immunoSEQ multiplex PCR was the method, and the copy in TCRdb shows in-frame clones only, minus some. This table has roughly 88,000 clones, roughly 80% appearing once. Material for sequencing was peripheral blood. The receptors derive from a woman over 75 with acute or convalescent COVID-19.

The chain employs TRBV27 and TRBJ2-7, with D possibly being TRBD1 (7 bases). Germline CDR1 MNHEY, CDR2 SMNVEV (reference sequence). With 4 bases removed from V and 7 bases from J, the gap between germline ends came to 23 bases. The CDR3 spans 16 residues. For the CDR3, the DNA is TGTGCCAGCAGTTACGGAGGGGGCGCGGTCTTGGGGGAGCAGTACTTC. As protein: CASSYGGGAVLGEQYF.

V is TRBV3-1 (or the pseudogene TRBV3-2) and J is TRBJ1-6; tentative D call: TRBD1 (5 bases). The V gene lost 0 bases and the J gene lost 9 bases, with 12 bases spanning the gap. The CDR3 sequence is 15 residues long. CDR1 and CDR2 from the germline V gene are LGHDT and YNNKEL (reference sequence). The CDR3 loop is CASSQEGGTGSPLHF. The CDR3 region has the DNA TGTGCCAGCAGCCAAGAAGGAGGGACGGGTTCACCCCTCCACTTT.

V gene TRBV13 combines with J gene TRBJ1-1; D may be TRBD1 (5 bases). This CDR3 region has 17 residues. Germline CDR1 reads PRHDT; CDR2 reads FYEKMQ (reference sequence). V lost 4 bases to trimming and J lost 1 base, with 19 bases between them. CDR3 coding DNA: TGTGCCAGCAGCTCCCAAACATTACAGGCTCCGAACACTGAAGCTTTCTTT. It encodes CASSSQTLQAPNTEAFF. Variable domain in full (rest from reference TRBV13 and TRBJ1-1): AAGVIQSPRHLIKEKRETATLKCYPIPRHDTVYWYQQGPGQDPQFLISFYEKMQSDKGSIPDRFSAQQFSDYHSELNMSSLELGDSALYFCASSSQTLQAPNTEAFFGQGTRLTVV.

This rearrangement joins TRBV28 to TRBJ1-6, with D possibly TRBD1 on 6 matching bases. With 5 bases removed from V and 7 bases from J, the gap between germline ends came to 18 bases. The length of the CDR3 is 16 residues. Germline CDR1 reads MDHEN; CDR2 reads SYDVKM. CDR3 amino acids: CASSPTSGQLNSPLHF. The CDR3 nucleotides read TGTGCCAGCAGTCCAACGTCCGGACAGCTAAATTCACCCCTCCACTTT.

The chain employs TRBV10-2 and TRBJ1-5, with D perhaps TRBD1 (6 bases). The ends were cut back, 0 bases at V and 1 base at J, with 10 bases in the middle. Germline V gene sequence: CDR1 WSHSY, CDR2 SAAADI. CDR3 length equals 16 residues. The CDR3 bases are TGCGCCAGCAGTGAGTCGACAGGTGGAAGCAATCAGCCCCAGCATTTT. Encoded protein: CASSESTGGSNQPQHF.

This chain uses TRBV15 with TRBJ2-1; perhaps TRBD1 as D (5 bases). Germline V gene data show CDR1 as LNHNV and CDR2 as YYDKDF (reference sequence). The CDR3 totals 16 residues. With 0 bases removed from V and 6 bases from J, the gap between germline ends came to 15 bases. The chain's CDR3 is CATSREIVGASNEQFF. CDR3 nucleotides: TGTGCCACCAGCAGAGAAATAGTTGGGGCCTCCAATGAGCAGTTCTTC.

The chain uses TRBV2 and TRBJ1-2, with 7 bases matching TRBD1. CDR1 is SNHLY and CDR2 is FYNNEI in the germline V gene. This CDR3 has 15 amino acids. With V trimmed by 6 bases and J by 1 base, 8 bases remained unmatched. CDR3 in DNA: TGTGCCAGCAGACCTACAGGGGTTGATAACTATGGCTACACCTTC. This gives the protein CASRPTGVDNYGYTF. The entire variable domain, with the rest obtained from reference TRBV2 and TRBJ1-2, is as follows: EPEVTQTPSHQVTQMGQEVILRCVPISNHLYFYWYRQILGQKVEFLVSFYNNEISEKSEIFDDQFSVERPDGSNFTLKIRSTKLEDSAMYFCASRPTGVDNYGYTFGSGTRLTVV.

The rearrangement uses TRBV3-1 (or the pseudogene TRBV3-2) and TRBJ1-1; tentative D call: TRBD1 (6 bases). Germline loops: CDR1 LGHDT, CDR2 YNNKEL (reference sequence). The CDR3 is 15 amino acids. The ends were cut back, 4 bases at V and 10 bases at J, with 22 bases in the middle. The CDR3 region has the DNA TGTGCCAGCAGCCCCCGATGGCAGACTATAGGGGGAGCTTTCTTT. Residues: CASSPRWQTIGGAFF.

The rearrangement links TRBV3-1 (or the pseudogene TRBV3-2) to TRBJ1-5, with D tentatively TRBD1 (5 bases). Germline CDR1 reads LGHDT; CDR2 reads YNNKEL (reference sequence). The CDR3 consists of 16 residues. V lost 2 bases to trimming and J lost 0 bases, with 11 bases between them. Here the CDR3 DNA reads TGTGCCAGCAGCCAAAGCGGGGGTAATAGCAATCAGCCCCAGCATTTT. Translating gives CASSQSGGNSNQPQHF.

The gene calls are TRBV5-5 and TRBJ2-2; 11 bases are a match to TRBD2. The CDR3 length is 19 residues. Per germline, CDR1 SGHKS and CDR2 YYEKEE (reference sequence). The ends lost 3 bases at V and 2 bases at J; junction bases unmatched: 12. The CDR3 region has the DNA TGTGCCAGCAGCTCCCTAGCGGGGGGAATCCGGGCTAACACCGGGGAGCTGTTTTTT. Translated, it gives CASSSLAGGIRANTGELFF.

V is TRBV6-5 and J is TRBJ1-3; TRBD1 agrees at 7 bases. Per germline, CDR1 MNHEY and CDR2 SVGAGI. Germline trimming cut 6 bases from V and 4 bases from J; bases unmatched to any gene: 6. The CDR3 is 14 residues long. CDR3 nucleotides: TGTGCCAGCAGACGGACAGGATCCGGAAACACCATATATTTT. It is translated as CASRRTGSGNTIYF.

V gene TRBV6-1 combines with J gene TRBJ2-5; possible D gene TRBD2, 6 bases. CDR3 length equals 16 residues. CDR1 and CDR2 (germline): MNHNS, SASEGT. V gave up 3 bases and J gave up 2 bases, with 16 bases separating them. The CDR3 region is CASSDSGSGLQETQYF. DNA of the CDR3: TGTGCCAGCAGTGATTCGGGTAGCGGACTGCAAGAGACCCAGTACTTC.

V usage is TRBV5-5 and J usage is TRBJ1-1; D remains ambiguous. V was shortened by 4 bases and J by 1 base, with 8 bases between the two germline ends. The CDR3 is 13 amino acids. The germline gives CDR1 SGHKS, CDR2 YYEKEE (reference sequence). DNA of the CDR3: TGTGCCAGCAGCCAACTATGGAACACTGAAGCTTTCTTT. As protein: CASSQLWNTEAFF.

V usage is TRBV5-4 and J usage is TRBJ1-1; D not resolved. V lost 4 bases and J 7 bases, leaving 8 bases between the germline ends. The CDR3 consists of 11 residues. In germline, CDR1 is SGHNT, CDR2 YYREEE (reference sequence). CDR3 region: CASSGAGEAFF. In nucleotides, the CDR3 is TGTGCCAGCAGCGGCGCGGGTGAAGCTTTCTTT.

CDR3 sequence: CASRQTGGEAFF. DNA for the CDR3: TGTGCCAGCAGACAAACAGGGGGAGAAGCTTTCTTT. V and J are TRBV7-2 and TRBJ1-1, with 8 bases identical to TRBD1. The V gene end was trimmed by 6 bases and the J gene end by 8 bases; junction bases not matched to a gene: 5. There are 12 residues in the CDR3. CDR1 and CDR2 (germline): SGHTA, FQGNSA.

The CDR3 nucleotides are TGTGCCAGTAGTATAGGACAGTTTAATGAAAAACTGTTTTTT. Translating gives CASSIGQFNEKLFF. V is TRBV19 and J is TRBJ1-4, with D perhaps TRBD1 (5 bases). The ends were cut back, 1 base at V and 4 bases at J, with 7 bases in the middle. This CDR3 spans 14 amino acids. Germline values: CDR1 LNHDA, CDR2 SQIVND (reference sequence).

This chain links TRBV27 with TRBJ1-1; tentatively, D is TRBD1 (6 bases). The germline V gene has CDR1 MNHEY and CDR2 SMNVEV (reference sequence). V was trimmed by 1 base and J by 3 bases, leaving 9 bases between them. This CDR3 comprises 14 residues. CDR3 loop: CASSLWGRDTEAFF. The CDR3 DNA is TGTGCCAGCAGTTTATGGGGGCGTGACACTGAAGCTTTCTTT.

The V call is TRBV5-1, the J call TRBJ2-5; 13 positions match TRBD2. This CDR3 region has 17 residues. Per germline, CDR1 SGHRS and CDR2 YFSETQ. Losses at the gene ends were 3 bases for V and 2 bases for J; bases not matched to a gene: 7. CDR3 region: CASSSGLAGASQETQYF. In nucleotides, the CDR3 is TGCGCCAGCAGCTCTGGACTAGCGGGGGCCTCACAAGAGACCCAGTACTTC.

V gene TRBV6-5 combines with J gene TRBJ1-1; 7 bases match TRBD1. The length of the CDR3 is 13 residues. CDR1 is MNHEY, CDR2 SVGAGI, per germline. V was clipped by 6 bases and J by 4 bases; unmatched bases: 5. CDR3 nucleotides: TGTGCCAGCAGAGACAGGGCTTTCACTGAAGCTTTCTTT. This encodes CASRDRAFTEAFF.

This clone came up once. The rearrangement joins TRBV7-2 to TRBJ2-2, with 8 bases fitting TRBD1. The CDR3 totals 15 residues. Germline assignment: CDR1 SGHTA and CDR2 FQGNSA. J gave up 6 bases and V 1 base, and 4 bases lay outside the gene matches. CDR3 loop: CASSLGTGFAGELFF. The CDR3 DNA reads TGTGCCAGCAGCTTAGGGACAGGGTTCGCCGGGGAGCTGTTTTTT.

V usage is TRBV7-3 and J usage is TRBJ2-7; D possibly corresponds to TRBD1 (7 bases). Germline V CDR1 and CDR2: SGHTA, FQGTGA. V was clipped by 0 bases and J by 5 bases, with 17 bases between them. This CDR3 contains 16 residues. The CDR3 DNA follows: TGTGCCAGCAGCTTAACGGGGGGACAGATGATTGACGAGCAGTACTTC. This sequence encodes CASSLTGGQMIDEQYF.

This sequence joins TRBV10-1 and TRBJ2-3; 7 nucleotides line up with TRBD1. This CDR3 contains 14 residues. Germline-derived CDR1 and CDR2 are WNHNN and SYGVQD (reference sequence). V shed 9 bases and J 2 bases; nucleotides not matched to a gene: 8. CDR3 sequence reads: CASSTGANTDTQYF. CDR3 nucleotides: TGCGCCAGTTCTACAGGGGCCAACACAGATACGCAGTATTTT.

The chain combines TRBV6-5 with TRBJ1-1; D is perhaps TRBD1 (5 bases). This CDR3 region has 13 residues. Germline CDR1 and CDR2: MNHEY and SVGAGI. V was pared by 7 bases and J by 0 bases, with 9 bases between. CDR3 loop: CASTNRLNTEAFF. In nucleotides, the CDR3 is TGTGCCAGCACCAACAGGTTGAACACTGAAGCTTTCTTT.

This chain links TRBV11-3 with TRBJ2-1; 13 bases match TRBD2. This CDR3 region has 18 residues. V was pared by 11 bases and J by 4 bases, with 17 bases of the junction left unmatched. From germline, CDR1 is SGHNT and CDR2 YENEEA. CDR3: CAGMGGLAGIRRYNEQFF. Here the CDR3 DNA reads TGTGCCGGAATGGGGGGACTAGCGGGGATCAGGCGGTACAATGAGCAGTTCTTC.